These 22 T cell receptor beta chains were all obtained from the same sample, sequenced in a study of shared clonotypes between healthy human individuals. Libraries were prepared by immunoSEQ multiplex PCR; TCRdb keeps only in-frame clonotypes and omits some of them. Of about 2.4 million clones in the sample, 93% were seen once. Sequencing input: naive CD4+ T cells from PBMCs. Subset in this sample: CD45RA+ positively selected. Receptor source: a man aged 18-30 years in good health. Some clones in this sample may be carry-over from other donors' samples.

This clone was counted once. The chain uses TRBV6-5 and TRBJ1-1; no definite D call. Germline CDR1 reads MNHEY; CDR2 reads SVGAGI. The CDR3 consists of 13 residues. The V end lost 1 base, the J end lost 6 bases, and 9 bases lay between the germline ends. Here the CDR3 DNA reads TGTGCCAGCAGTTACTTACGCGAATCTGAAGCTTTCTTT. Translation gives CASSYLRESEAFF.

To note about this clone: An end of the junction does not agree with germline; a read error may underlie this. The chain couples TRBV6-4 to TRBJ2-7; 8 bases line up with TRBD1. The CDR3 runs to 12 residues. Germline loops: CDR1 MRHNA, CDR2 SNTAGT. The CDR3 DNA is TGTGCCAGCAGTGACTCTGGCAGGGGGCCTCCCTTC. Residues: CASSDSGRGPPF.

J is TRBJ2-5 and V is TRBV5-1, with D hard to call. Germline V gives CDR1 SGHRS, CDR2 YFSETQ. The CDR3 totals 16 residues. Trimming removed 0 bases at V and 5 bases at J, with 17 bases between. The CDR3 coding sequence is TGCGCCAGCAGCTTGGAGGGCCGCCCCCAAGGGGAGACCCAGTACTTC. Its protein is CASSLEGRPQGETQYF.

V is TRBV7-9 and J is TRBJ1-5; the D is unclear. V lost 8 bases and J lost 4, with 6 bases in between. Germline V gene lookup returns CDR1 SEHNR and CDR2 FQNEAQ (reference sequence). CDR3 length equals 11 residues. CDR3: CASGINQPQHF. DNA for the CDR3: TGTGCCAGCGGGATTAATCAGCCCCAGCATTTT. The full variable domain, in which reference TRBV7-9 and TRBJ1-5 provide the parts outside the CDR3, is DTGVSQNPRHKITKRGQNVTFRCDPISEHNRLYWYRQTLGQGPEFLTYFQNEAQLEKSRLLSDRFSAERPKGSFSTLEIQRTEQGDSAMYLCASGINQPQHFGDGTRLSIL.

The V and J genes are TRBV27 and TRBJ2-7, with D possibly called TRBD1 or TRBD2 (5 bases each). Trimming pared 5 bases from V and 3 bases from J, leaving 17 bases between. The CDR3 has 15 amino acids. The germline gives CDR1 MNHEY, CDR2 SMNVEV (reference sequence). The CDR3 protein is CASSRMAGALYEQYF. The DNA for the CDR3 is TGTGCCAGCAGTAGGATGGCCGGGGCACTCTACGAGCAGTACTTC.

The chain joins TRBV2 to TRBJ2-5; D gene uncertain. The J call may be incorrect, as the DNA end agrees better with TRBJ2-7. CDR1 is SNHLY and CDR2 is FYNNEI in the germline V gene. This CDR3 is 10 amino acids long. CDR3 nucleotide sequence: TGTGCCAGCACGGGTGTCGAGCAGTACTTC. It translates to CASTGVEQYF.

The CDR3 bases are TGTGCCAGCAGCATGGGACAGAGACCCTACGAGCAGTACTTC. Its protein product is CASSMGQRPYEQYF. This chain connects TRBV5-6 to TRBJ2-7; 7 bases fit TRBD1. V dropped 4 bases and J dropped 2; count of bases not matched to a gene: 6. This CDR3 is built from 14 residues. Per germline, CDR1 SGHDT and CDR2 YYEEEE.

The J gene is TRBJ1-5, the V gene TRBV6-6; D not resolved. V was pared by 5 bases and J by 7 bases, with 9 bases between. The CDR3 consists of 12 residues. Germline lookup yields CDR1 MNHNY and CDR2 SVGAGI (reference sequence). Here the CDR3 reads CASSTDEQPQHF. The CDR3 DNA is TGTGCCAGCAGTACCGACGAACAGCCCCAGCATTTT.

As for this clone: Additional DNA sequences in this sample encode the identical CDR3. This chain uses TRBV7-2 with TRBJ2-7; weak D call: TRBD1 (6 bases). Germline-derived CDR1 and CDR2 are SGHTA and FQGNSA. V lost 3 bases and J 1 base, leaving 10 bases between the germline ends. CDR3 length equals 14 residues. The CDR3 bases are TGTGCCAGCAGCTTTAGTAGGGGGTCCTACGAGCAGTACTTC. Its translation is CASSFSRGSYEQYF.

The chain is built from TRBV30 and TRBJ2-3, with 14 bases aligning to TRBD2. The V and J ends lost 5 bases and 2 bases, in that order; junction bases with no gene match: 12. The CDR3 length is 18 residues. Per the germline V gene, CDR1 is GTSNPN and CDR2 is SVGIG (reference sequence). Here the CDR3 reads CAWWGTSGSLIYTDTQYF. CDR3 sequence (DNA): TGTGCCTGGTGGGGGACTAGCGGGAGTCTCATTTACACAGATACGCAGTATTTT.

The chain carries TRBV11-3 and TRBJ2-4; no clear D. Germline V CDR1 and CDR2: SGHNT, YENEEA. This CDR3 has 14 amino acids. V was clipped by 1 base and J by 6 bases, with 10 bases between them. The CDR3 coding sequence is TGTGCCAGCAGCTTAGGGGGTTCCGCAAACATTCAGTACTTC. It yields the protein CASSLGGSANIQYF.

This clone appeared once. The rearrangement uses TRBV7-6 and TRBJ2-2; D perhaps matches TRBD1 (5 bases). The CDR3 length is 13 residues. Looked up from germline, CDR1 is SGHVS and CDR2 is FNYEAQ. V was shortened by 8 bases and J by 6 bases, with 13 bases between the two germline ends. CDR3: CASAGFEAGELFF. CDR3 in DNA: TGTGCCAGCGCAGGGTTTGAGGCCGGGGAGCTGTTTTTT. The full variable domain, its missing parts supplied by reference TRBV7-6 and TRBJ2-2, is GAGVSQSPRYKVTKRGQDVALRCDPISGHVSLYWYRQALGQGPEFLTYFNYEAQQDKSGLPNDRFSAERPEGSISTLTIQRTEQRDSAMYRCASAGFEAGELFFGEGSRLTVL.

This sequence joins TRBV11-2 and TRBJ2-4, with no clear D. Trimming stripped 2 bases from V and 6 bases from J, with 5 bases between. This CDR3 contains 12 residues. Germline values: CDR1 SGHAT, CDR2 FQNNGV. CDR3 coding DNA: TGTGCCAGCAGCTTAAACGGAAACATTCAGTACTTC. Translated: CASSLNGNIQYF.

V gene TRBV18 combines with J gene TRBJ2-5; unclear D gene. From germline, CDR1 is KGHSH and CDR2 LQKENI. CDR3 length equals 15 residues. V was trimmed by 3 bases and J by 4 bases, leaving 15 bases between them. CDR3 in DNA: TGTGCCAGCTCACCGATTAGTGCCAAGGGAGAGACCCAGTACTTC. The encoded protein is CASSPISAKGETQYF.

J is TRBJ2-7 and V is TRBV29-1, with D maybe TRBD1 (5 bases). Trimming stripped 7 bases from V and 1 base from J, with 11 bases between. This CDR3 comprises 12 residues. CDR1 is SQVTM, CDR2 ANQGSEA, per germline. The CDR3, as DNA: TGCAGCGCACAGACAGCTTCCTACGAGCAGTACTTC. Translated, it gives CSAQTASYEQYF.

The J gene is TRBJ1-6, the V gene TRBV7-9, with D possibly matching TRBD1 (5 bases). The CDR3 spans 12 residues. V lost 11 bases and J 5 bases, leaving 10 bases between the germline ends. The germline V gene has CDR1 SEHNR and CDR2 FQNEAQ (reference sequence). The CDR3 here is CAGSRDNSPLHF. DNA of the CDR3: TGTGCCGGATCCAGGGATAATTCACCCCTCCACTTT.

The chain combines TRBV19 with TRBJ1-5; D unresolved. The CDR3 runs 15 residues. Trimming removed 3 bases at V and 0 bases at J, with 9 bases between. Germline V gene lookup returns CDR1 LNHDA and CDR2 SQIVND (reference sequence). The chain's CDR3 is CASSMVPVSNQPQHF. For the CDR3, the DNA is TGTGCCAGTAGTATGGTGCCGGTTAGCAATCAGCCCCAGCATTTT. Using reference TRBV19 and TRBJ1-5 for the parts outside the CDR3, the full variable domain is DGGITQSPKYLFRKEGQNVTLSCEQNLNHDAMYWYRQDPGQGLRLIYYSQIVNDFQKGDIAEGYSVSREKKESFPLTVTSAQKNPTAFYLCASSMVPVSNQPQHFGDGTRLSIL.

The chain recombines TRBV29-1 with TRBJ2-1; 7 bases agree with TRBD1. Trimming at V came to 4 bases and at J to 2 bases, leaving 5 bases not matched to a gene. Germline CDR1 reads SQVTM; CDR2 reads ANQGSEA. The CDR3 extends over 14 amino acids. The CDR3 nucleotides read TGCAGCGTTGGTCAGGGGGTCACCTACAATGAGCAGTTCTTC. Its translation is CSVGQGVTYNEQFF.

Only a few counts were recorded for this clone. The rearrangement links TRBV30 to TRBJ1-4; D gene uncertain. This CDR3 contains 12 residues. V shed 2 bases and J shed 8 bases, with 9 bases lying between them. The germline V gene encodes CDR1 GTSNPN and CDR2 SVGIG (reference sequence). Here the CDR3 DNA reads TGTGCCTGGAGTAGGCTCAAGGAAAAACTGTTTTTT. The encoded protein is CAWSRLKEKLFF. Using reference TRBV30 and TRBJ1-4 for the parts outside the CDR3, the full variable domain is SQTIHQWPATLVQPVGSPLSLECTVEGTSNPNLYWYRQAAGRGLQLLFYSVGIGQISSEVPQNLSASRPQDRQFILSSKKLLLSDSGFYLCAWSRLKEKLFFGSGTQLSVL.

The CDR3 loop reads CASSGTSGRAEDTQYF. As DNA, the CDR3 is TGTGCCAGCAGCGGGACTAGCGGGAGGGCCGAAGATACGCAGTATTTT. The gene calls are TRBV5-4 and TRBJ2-3; 16 positions agree with TRBD2. Germline CDR1 is SGHNT and CDR2 is YYREEE (reference sequence). The CDR3 has 16 amino acids. V was pared by 4 bases and J by 5 bases, with 4 bases of the junction left unmatched.

With respect to this clone: Additional DNA sequences in this sample encode the identical CDR3. The V and J genes are TRBV4-1 and TRBJ2-1; D not resolved. The CDR3 runs to 13 residues. Trimming shortened V by 1 base and J by 3 bases, and 4 bases separated the two germline ends. Germline values: CDR1 MGHRA, CDR2 YSYEKL. CDR3 in amino acids: CASSQASYNEQFF. The CDR3 bases are TGCGCCAGCAGCCAAGCTAGCTACAATGAGCAGTTCTTC.

This clone showed up just once. This CDR3 is also generated by other DNA sequences in the sample. V and J are TRBV9 and TRBJ1-3; a possible D gene is TRBD1 (5 bases). Germline lookup yields CDR1 SGDLS and CDR2 YYNGEE. This CDR3 is built from 15 residues. V shed 0 bases and J shed 0 bases, with 7 bases lying between them. The CDR3 loop is CASSVEGLSGNTIYF. In DNA, the CDR3 is TGTGCCAGCAGCGTAGAGGGGCTCTCTGGAAACACCATATATTTT.